This TCR beta chain appears in the sequencing data of a study of shared clonotypes between healthy human individuals (dated by TCRdb to about 2020). For the wider study: The cohort comprised a couple of women and a few men aged 18 to 49 years. To increase sequencing depth and limit assay-specific biases, TCR repertoire library preparation and sequencing were carried out by different laboratories using diverse techniques. The study deeply sequenced blood TCR repertoires of about 5 healthy adults to estimate repertoire size and the extent of clonotype sharing between individuals. Between about 0.94 and 8.9 billion PBMCs per donor were obtained by leukapheresis. For each donor, CD4 naive and CD4 memory were each given three plates, CD8 naive was given two plates, and CD8 memory was given one plate.

The germline V gene provides CDR1 ENHRY and CDR2 SYGVKD. The CDR3, cysteine through phenylalanine, is 15 amino acids long. Only the CDR3 part of the read is kept: 45 bases, read in frame from the first base. The V and J ends are trimmed by 3 bases and 6 bases, leaving 15 bases between them. With regard to this clone: The target of this receptor is not known. Base qualities are not at hand, and no much larger clone is one base apart.

Using the deep immunoSEQ assay, multiplex PCR amplified TCR CDR3 regions from genomic DNA. For each cell subset, the extracted genomic DNA was distributed evenly across all wells of several immunoSEQ 96-well plates, and each plate served as one replicate. Each replicate PCR for sorted subsets received roughly 0.2 ug genomic DNA, equal to about 30,000 T cell genomes. Purified libraries were measured with a Qubit 3.0 fluorometer, size-checked on a Bioanalyzer 2100, and measured again with the KAPA Library Quantification kit. Each immunoSEQ 96-well plate was sequenced on its own single-read 150-cycle Illumina NextSeq 550 flow cell. Concerning the study's data processing: The immunoSEQ output contained only junctional sequences without quality scores, so filtering could not match that applied to full-length reads. To assign V/J genes and CDR3, sequences were annotated against IMGT germline references using PyIR, a Python wrapper for IgBLAST v1.9. Reads were removed for weak V/J assignments (E-value above 1e-6), missing CDR3, stop codons, out-of-frame junctions, or ambiguous translated residues. A V3J clonotype was defined by an identical inferred V gene, J gene, and CDR3 amino acid sequence. Percentage overlap between repertoires was calculated by dividing the number of shared unique clonotypes by the size of the smaller repertoire. Repertoire richness was assessed with RTK rarefaction, the Chao1 estimator, and Recon v2.1 estimates of unobserved clonotypes. Generation probabilities were computed with OLGA for all TCRbeta clonotypes obtained by the gDNA method from four donors. TCRdb retrieved this table from immuneACCESS and kept in-frame rearrangements only. Not all clones are present; in checked studies, unresolved V genes account for under half, and no reason is known for the remainder. D and trimming were read from the DNA, whereas the V and J calls and clone size are those reported in that table. Counted in this sample were roughly 2 million clones; 85% to 95% of them appeared once. Jointly, the top ten make up about 0.13% of the sample.

Healthy HIV-negative adults with no recently reported acute infections or vaccinations were included as donors. Every donor was a Caucasian adult residing in Nashville, Tennessee, USA. CD4+ T cells were enriched by magnetic negative selection, after which naive cells were positively selected on CD45RA and the negative fraction was taken as the memory subset. Blood was obtained by leukapheresis, after which PBMCs were separated by Ficoll-Histopaque density gradient centrifugation and cryopreserved in liquid nitrogen vapor phase. Purity and quantity of every magnetically sorted T cell population were checked by analytical flow cytometry. Each sorted fraction had its genomic DNA isolated and then quantified by UV absorbance on a Nanodrop 2000c. Findings and caveats that apply to the study as a whole: Across a few donors, about 5% of naive CD4, approximately 4% of naive CD8, about 2.3% of memory CD4, and about 0.44% of memory CD8 clonotypes were shared. Naive subsets generally had larger estimated clonotype richness than memory subsets. The genetic and exposure-history diversity represented was limited by the small number of donors. Clonotypes shared by all four sorted-subset donors showed higher generation probabilities than non-shared clonotypes. Pairwise subsampling led to the expectation that sequencing depth would affect the degree of clonotype sharing among donors. Incomplete sequencing was indicated by rarefaction of sorted-subset datasets, despite the large sequencing depth. Sampling was restricted to blood, and TCR repertoires in tissue are likely to differ from TCR repertoires in blood.

The V gene is TRBV10-3 and the J gene is TRBJ1-5, with TRBD1 as a weak D call on 6 bases. This TCR was sampled from a man between 18 and 29 years old in good health. Sequencing was performed on naive CD4+ T cells sorted from blood. What the cell subset or site label conveys for this sample: CD45RA+ positively selected. The CDR3 corresponds to CAISEGGTTGQPQHF. The DNA is TGTGCCATCAGTGAAGGGGGAACCACTGGTCAGCCCCAGCATTTT.